Listed below are T cell receptor beta chains from one sample, sequenced in a study of blood T cell repertoires in COVID-19. Produced via immunoSEQ multiplex PCR; TCRdb's table is partial and in-frame only. The sample carries about 320,000 clones, roughly nine tenths recorded once. The specimen was PBMCs or T cells enriched from blood (not recorded which). The receptors come from a man between 60 and 70 years old who had recovered from COVID-19. CDR3s leave out the opening cysteine and the closing phenylalanine or tryptophan. Fields, in order: clone size, V gene, J gene, CDR3 protein. Some rows mark clone size as missing; the rest say once, few, many or name a class of expanded clone.

NA	TRBV27	TRBJ1-1	ASSLAGSFTEAF
NA	TRBV11-1	TRBJ2-1	ASSLGGSSYNEQF
NA	TRBV3-1/TRBV3-2	TRBJ2-7	ASSKDIYEQY
NA	TRBV7-2	TRBJ2-7	ASSTTGYSAQQY
NA	TRBV7-3	TRBJ2-3	ASSIGLGYEDTQY
NA	TRBV7-9	TRBJ2-7	ASSFRTGGEQY
NA	TRBV19	TRBJ1-2	ASSMRMNYGYT
NA	TRBV9	TRBJ2-1	ASSVAIGTSGSSYNEQF
NA	TRBV5-1	TRBJ1-6	ASSLYGTGGSPLH
NA	TRBV7-8	TRBJ1-2	ASSIQGTYGYT
once	TRBV18	TRBJ2-3	ASSPTQRQGGGTQY
NA	TRBV7-9	TRBJ1-1	ASSLQGSGTEAF
NA	TRBV5-1	TRBJ1-6	ASSLSGNRGDSPLH
NA	TRBV4-3	TRBJ2-1	ASSQGTSGGNEQF
once	TRBV18	TRBJ1-1	ASSPRDPRTTF
NA	TRBV2	TRBJ1-5	ASSDLGQLSNQPQH
NA	TRBV27	TRBJ2-3	ASSFRRAMGGSRDTQY
NA	TRBV12-5	TRBJ2-3	ASGPLAGADTQY
few	TRBV27	TRBJ1-2	ASSPRGGSHYGYT
NA	TRBV19	TRBJ2-7	ASSGPRGGRSYEQY
NA	TRBV6-6	TRBJ1-5	ASSYSRFPQPQH
NA	TRBV6-5	TRBJ1-5	ASSPGAVSNQPQH
NA	TRBV5-8	TRBJ2-7	ASSLSGGSLGEQY
NA	TRBV12-3/TRBV12-4	TRBJ2-7	ASTKDWPHEQY
NA	TRBV4-1	TRBJ2-1	ASSLRLAGSYNEQF
NA	TRBV27	TRBJ2-1	ASSPGVGTYNEQF
NA	TRBV7-3	TRBJ1-5	ASSLIPGQAGVSNQPQH
NA	TRBV10-3	TRBJ2-1	ANGDSYNEQF
once	TRBV7-9	TRBJ1-6	ASSARTGAGSPLH
NA	TRBV4-1	TRBJ2-1	ASSQEQGWYEQF
few	TRBV10-2	TRBJ2-7	ASSGGGLTYEQY
once	TRBV7-9	TRBJ2-5	ASSRGTETQY
NA	TRBV12-3/TRBV12-4	TRBJ2-1	ASSLWAYNEQF
once	TRBV19	TRBJ1-6	ASRAGAASPLH
NA	TRBV19	TRBJ1-3	ASNRQGLGNTIY
NA	TRBV5-1	TRBJ2-7	ASSFHRDRGFEQY
NA	TRBV11-3	TRBJ2-1	ASSFKGTSGVNEQF
NA	TRBV4-2	TRBJ1-4	ASSQGWSNEKLF
NA	TRBV5-6	TRBJ1-1	ASSLEIMGRRNTEAF
NA	TRBV19	TRBJ2-2	ASSSGSDTGELF
NA	TRBV28	TRBJ2-7	ASSLGVRTYEQY
NA	TRBV18	TRBJ1-3	ASSLGTGGSGNTIY
NA	TRBV3-1/TRBV3-2	TRBJ2-7	ASSPRSPRRYEQY
NA	TRBV29-1	TRBJ2-5	SVVTGEETQY
NA	TRBV6-5	TRBJ1-3	ASSYSSLFAGNTIY
NA	TRBV5-8	TRBJ2-5	ASSLSRTGPQETQY
NA	TRBV11-2	TRBJ1-2	ASSHQGAGGYT
NA	TRBV24-1	TRBJ2-7	ATSDLPRL
NA	TRBV5-5	TRBJ1-2	ASSLGSDSNYGYT
NA	TRBV11-2	TRBJ2-6	ASSLDGDSVFEANVLT
once	TRBV4-1	TRBJ1-4	ASSQPGQGSEKLF
NA	TRBV6-5	TRBJ1-2	ASRTATNYGYT
NA	TRBV10-3	TRBJ1-5	AIREWDRGTQPQH
NA	TRBV5-1	TRBJ1-4	ASMGQDNEKLF
NA	TRBV5-1	TRBJ2-5	ASTSGEGGETQY